This T cell receptor (beta chain) comes out of a study of blood T cell repertoires in COVID-19. Study in general: Donors in the United States, Italy and Spain gave samples during acute or convalescent COVID-19.

Original processing methods: Estimation of nucleated cell counts was performed using reference gene primer amplification. The table came from immunoSEQ multiplex PCR; TCRdb's copy has only in-frame clones and leaves some out. V and J calls and clone size are as listed in that table; D and trimming were resolved from the DNA. The sample contains about 280,000 clones, roughly 85% of which appear only once. Germline CDR1 reads SGHKS; CDR2 reads YYEKEE (reference sequence). V was pared by 4 bases and J by 0 bases, with 16 bases between. The CDR3 is made up of 17 amino acids. This TCR derives from a man over 45 with active or convalescent COVID-19. Sample: peripheral blood. The J gene is TRBJ2-2, the V gene TRBV5-5; D possibly corresponds to TRBD1 (6 bases). The CDR3 sequence: CASSLGSRGSNTGELFF. CDR3 nucleotide sequence: TGTGCCAGCAGCCTCGGATCTAGGGGGTCGAACACCGGGGAGCTGTTTTTT. The whole variable domain, remainder taken from reference TRBV5-5 and TRBJ2-2, is DAGVTQSPTHLIKTRGQQVTLRCSPISGHKSVSWYQQVLGQGPQFIFQYYEKEERGRGNFPDRFSARQFPNYSSELNVNALLLGDSALYLCASSLGSRGSNTGELFFGEGSRLTVL.